This TCR beta chain was captured in a study of blood T cells in healthy people across ages. Study conclusions and caveats: Strong correlation was found linking TCR beta diversity to naive T cell percentage.

This clonotype appeared a single time. The antigen remains unidentified. The CDR3 runs 14 residues. CDR1 and CDR2 from the germline V gene are LGHNA and YNFKEQ. Deletions cut 0 bases from V and 2 bases from J, with 5 bases between. A sample-barcoded 5' primer and a J-beta primer mix were used in a second PCR of about 7 to 12 cycles. Using its own MiXCR run on the 5' RACE reads, TCRdb lists one record per CDR3 protein. The table lists roughly 1,700,000 distinct CDR3 sequences, roughly 27% of them singletons. This chain uses TRBV4-2 with TRBJ1-5; D not resolved. The source of this sequence is a woman in her 30s in good health. Sequencing was carried out using blood. The CDR3 here is CASSQDIGNQPQHF. In DNA, the CDR3 is TGTGCCAGCAGCCAAGATATCGGCAATCAGCCCCAGCATTTT.